Below, 22 T cell receptor beta chains from the same sample are listed, as sequenced in a study of T cell changes during pregnancy in multiple sclerosis. This table comes from immunoSEQ multiplex PCR, and its TCRdb copy is limited to in-frame clones, with some not included. Here the sample spans about 93,000 clones, around 92% being singletons. The sequenced sample was peripheral blood, obtained after pregnancy. The receptors originated from a female donor with multiple sclerosis, enrolled in a pregnancy study.

The rearrangement uses TRBV5-6 and TRBJ2-5; maybe TRBD1 (5 bases). Trimming cost V 3 bases and J 3 bases, with 12 bases left between them. The CDR3 is made up of 14 amino acids. CDR1 and CDR2 from the germline V gene are SGHDT and YYEEEE. CDR3 coding DNA: TGTGCCAGCAGCTCCGTAGGGGAAGAAGAGACCCAGTACTTC. It is translated as CASSSVGEEETQYF.

The chain carries TRBV5-1 and TRBJ2-5; D might be TRBD1 (6 bases). Germline assignment: CDR1 SGHRS and CDR2 YFSETQ. V was trimmed by 3 bases and J by 2 bases, leaving 11 bases between them. The CDR3 has 14 residues. CDR3 protein: CASSWAQGQETQYF. The DNA of the CDR3 is TGCGCCAGCAGCTGGGCGCAGGGGCAAGAGACCCAGTACTTC.

V and J are TRBV7-2 and TRBJ1-1, with TRBD1 matching 9 bases. The J segment lost 4 bases and the V segment lost 1 base, leaving 10 bases of the junction unmatched. Germline values: CDR1 SGHTA, CDR2 FQGNSA. This CDR3 has 17 amino acids. CDR3 in DNA: TGTGCCAGCAGCTTAGGAGGGACAGGGTATATTGGCACTGAAGCTTTCTTT. It codes for CASSLGGTGYIGTEAFF.

The rearrangement joins TRBV28 to TRBJ1-4; TRBD1 agrees at 7 bases. CDR1 is MDHEN, CDR2 SYDVKM, per germline. The V and J ends lost 3 bases and 5 bases, in that order; junction bases with no gene match: 6. The CDR3 is 15 amino acids. In DNA form, the CDR3 reads TGTGCCAGCAGTTTTGGGGCAGGGGGAAATGAAAAACTGTTTTTT. Amino acid sequence: CASSFGAGGNEKLFF.

The genes are TRBV9 and TRBJ1-1; D not certain. The CDR3 has 13 residues. The germline V gene encodes CDR1 SGDLS and CDR2 YYNGEE. Trimming took off 4 bases at V and 0 bases at J, with 7 bases between the two ends. Here the CDR3 reads CASSPGLNTEAFF. DNA for the CDR3: TGTGCCAGCAGCCCCGGGTTGAACACTGAAGCTTTCTTT.

The chain joins TRBV5-6 to TRBJ1-2; D unresolved. The CDR3 has 13 residues. Germline assignment: CDR1 SGHDT and CDR2 YYEEEE. Trimming pared 5 bases from V and 2 bases from J, leaving 10 bases between. The CDR3: CASSPGENYGYTF. The CDR3 DNA is TGTGCCAGCAGTCCGGGAGAAAACTATGGCTACACCTTC.

This clone came up a few times. This chain connects TRBV19 to TRBJ1-5; the D gene is possibly TRBD1 (5 bases). CDR1 is LNHDA, CDR2 SQIVND, per germline (reference sequence). V gave up 0 bases and J gave up 7 bases, with 13 bases separating them. There are 15 residues in the CDR3. The DNA for the CDR3 is TGTGCCAGTAGTATAGATCCAGGACAATCGCAGCCCCAGCATTTT. Amino acids: CASSIDPGQSQPQHF.

The CDR3 bases are TGTGCCAGCAGCTTTAGTAGGGGATCAGGGGCCTATGGCTACACCTTC. Protein product: CASSFSRGSGAYGYTF. The chain is built from TRBV7-9 and TRBJ1-2, with D tentatively TRBD1 (6 bases). Per germline, CDR1 SEHNR and CDR2 FQNEAQ (reference sequence). V gave up 3 bases and J gave up 4 bases, with 18 bases separating them. The CDR3 spans 16 residues.

This chain connects TRBV7-2 to TRBJ2-4; TRBD1 matches 9 bases. J was trimmed by 8 bases and V by 2 bases; bases with no gene match: 10. CDR1 is SGHTA, CDR2 FQGNSA, per germline. The CDR3 is 16 amino acids. CDR3 protein: CASSLRAGTGFDIQYF. The CDR3 DNA sequence: TGTGCCAGCAGCTTACGGGCCGGGACAGGGTTCGACATTCAGTACTTC.

CDR3 DNA: TGTGCCAGCAGCTTAACCGGGGAGAGCAATCAGCCCCAGCATTTT. Translating gives CASSLTGESNQPQHF. The V call is TRBV7-3, the J call TRBJ1-5, with D unclear. Trimming removed 0 bases at V and 1 base at J, with 7 bases between. The CDR3 loop spans 15 amino acids. Per the germline V gene, CDR1 is SGHTA and CDR2 is FQGTGA.

The chain combines TRBV4-3 with TRBJ1-2; D is uncertain. CDR3 length: 13 residues. Germline V gene sequence: CDR1 LGHNA, CDR2 YSLEER. V was trimmed by 0 bases and J by 5 bases, leaving 7 bases between them. The CDR3 nucleotides read TGCGCCAGCAGCCAAGATGCGCGGTATGGCTACACCTTC. This sequence encodes CASSQDARYGYTF.

The V call is TRBV9, the J call TRBJ2-7; possible D gene TRBD2, 6 bases. The V end was cut by 9 bases, the J end by 3 bases, with 16 bases between. The length of the CDR3 is 13 residues. CDR1 SGDLS and CDR2 YYNGEE come from the germline V gene. Here the CDR3 DNA reads TGTGCCACCCTCGGGGGTAGAGTCTACGAGCAGTACTTC. Translating gives CATLGGRVYEQYF.

This chain uses TRBV27 with TRBJ1-4; 10 nucleotides agree with TRBD1. Trimming took 6 bases from V and 8 from J; bases not matched to a gene: 9. The CDR3 is made up of 15 amino acids. Germline V gene sequence: CDR1 MNHEY, CDR2 SMNVEV (reference sequence). The CDR3 spells CASRKRTGGKEKLFF. DNA of the CDR3: TGTGCCAGCAGGAAGCGGACAGGGGGTAAAGAAAAACTGTTTTTT.

The chain couples TRBV6-4 to TRBJ2-3, with 8 nucleotides matching TRBD2. V was clipped by 2 bases and J by 0 bases; unmatched bases: 1. CDR3 length: 15 residues. Germline V gene sequence: CDR1 MRHNA, CDR2 SNTAGT. The CDR3: CASSDVAGSTDTQYF. DNA for the CDR3: TGTGCCAGCAGTGACGTAGCGGGGAGCACAGATACGCAGTATTTT.

The chain combines TRBV15 with TRBJ1-1; D remains ambiguous. Trimming stripped 0 bases from V and 0 bases from J, with 8 bases between. There are 15 residues in the CDR3. Germline V gene sequence: CDR1 LNHNV, CDR2 YYDKDF (reference sequence). The chain's CDR3 is CATSREGSLNTEAFF. The CDR3 region has the DNA TGTGCCACCAGCAGAGAGGGCAGCTTGAACACTGAAGCTTTCTTT.

V and J are TRBV19 and TRBJ1-2; 9 positions agree with TRBD1. There are 15 residues in the CDR3. Germline CDR1 and CDR2: LNHDA and SQIVND (reference sequence). Losses at the gene ends were 3 bases for V and 4 bases for J; bases not matched to a gene: 6. DNA for the CDR3: TGTGCCAGTAGTATTGGGACAGGGATACGCTATGGCTACACCTTC. Its translation: CASSIGTGIRYGYTF.

V gene TRBV6-5 combines with J gene TRBJ2-5; D uncertain. The CDR3 consists of 16 residues. Germline V gives CDR1 MNHEY, CDR2 SVGAGI. V was shortened by 4 bases and J by 0 bases, with 15 bases between the two germline ends. CDR3 residues: CASSSNGGNDQETQYF. The CDR3 nucleotides read TGTGCCAGCAGTTCGAACGGCGGTAATGACCAAGAGACCCAGTACTTC.

The rearrangement links TRBV2 to TRBJ2-5; 9 bases are a match to TRBD2. This CDR3 is built from 14 residues. J was trimmed by 5 bases and V by 2 bases; bases with no gene match: 3. Germline loops: CDR1 SNHLY, CDR2 FYNNEI. The CDR3 here is CASSELAGWETQYF. CDR3 nucleotides: TGTGCCAGCAGTGAACTAGCGGGGTGGGAGACCCAGTACTTC.

This chain uses TRBV4-3 with TRBJ2-4; 8 positions match TRBD1. The trim removed 0 bases at V and 6 bases at J, leaving 7 bases unmatched. Germline V lookup: CDR1 LGHNA, CDR2 YSLEER. The CDR3 consists of 16 residues. This CDR3 is CASSQDRQGSSNIQYF. In nucleotides, the CDR3 is TGCGCCAGCAGCCAAGATCGACAGGGGAGCTCAAACATTCAGTACTTC.

The chain is built from TRBV6-5 and TRBJ2-3; 9 positions match TRBD1. The trim removed 5 bases at V and 3 bases at J, leaving 0 bases unmatched. CDR1 MNHEY and CDR2 SVGAGI come from the germline V gene. The CDR3 is 13 amino acids. The CDR3 nucleotides read TGTGCCAGCAGTGGACAGGGGACAGATACGCAGTATTTT. Amino acids: CASSGQGTDTQYF.

The chain carries TRBV5-1 and TRBJ2-1; possibly TRBD1 for D (5 bases). The germline V gene has CDR1 SGHRS and CDR2 YFSETQ. V was trimmed by 1 base and J by 6 bases, leaving 8 bases between them. The CDR3 consists of 13 residues. CDR3 sequence reads: CASSLTRVNEQFF. CDR3 in DNA: TGCGCCAGCAGCTTGACCAGGGTCAATGAGCAGTTCTTC. Looking up the rest from reference TRBV5-1 and TRBJ2-1 gives the full variable domain: KAGVTQTPRYLIKTRGQQVTLSCSPISGHRSVSWYQQTPGQGLQFLFEYFSETQRNKGNFPGRFSGRQFSNSRSEMNVSTLELGDSALYLCASSLTRVNEQFFGPGTRLTVL.

J is TRBJ2-7 and V is TRBV7-6, with 7 bases that match TRBD1. CDR1 and CDR2 from the germline V gene are SGHVS and FNYEAQ. Trimming removed 0 bases from V and 2 bases from J; junction bases left unmatched: 4. CDR3 length: 15 residues. CDR3 protein: CASSLAAQGTYEQYF. CDR3 bases: TGTGCCAGCAGCTTAGCCGCACAGGGGACCTACGAGCAGTACTTC.